These 24 T cell receptor beta chains originate from one sample sequenced in a study of shared clonotypes between healthy human individuals. Using immunoSEQ multiplex PCR, the repertoire was profiled, and TCRdb retains in-frame clones only, with some absent. The profile shows roughly 2.5 million clones, approximately 92% of them singletons. The source material was naive CD4+ T cells sorted from blood. The subset here: CD45RA+ positively selected. The receptor set was obtained from a man aged 18 to 30 in good health.

To note about this clone: Other nucleotide sequences from this sample produce the same CDR3. The V and J genes are TRBV5-1 and TRBJ2-5; tentative D call: TRBD2 (6 bases). V was trimmed by 0 bases and J by 5 bases, leaving 11 bases between them. The CDR3 is 14 amino acids. Germline V lookup: CDR1 SGHRS, CDR2 YFSETQ. The CDR3, as DNA: TGCGCCAGCAGCTTGGGGCCCGGGGGTGAGACCCAGTACTTC. This gives the protein CASSLGPGGETQYF. Looking up the rest from reference TRBV5-1 and TRBJ2-5 gives the full variable domain: KAGVTQTPRYLIKTRGQQVTLSCSPISGHRSVSWYQQTPGQGLQFLFEYFSETQRNKGNFPGRFSGRQFSNSRSEMNVSTLELGDSALYLCASSLGPGGETQYFGPGTRLLVL.

V is TRBV19 and J is TRBJ2-2; weak D call: TRBD1 (6 bases). Germline lookup yields CDR1 LNHDA and CDR2 SQIVND (reference sequence). This CDR3 contains 14 residues. V lost 6 bases and J lost 6, with 14 bases in between. The DNA of the CDR3 is TGTGCCAGTAGCGTCACGCAGGGGCCCGGGGAGCTGTTTTTT. As protein: CASSVTQGPGELFF.

The chain is built from TRBV16 and TRBJ1-6; D perhaps matches TRBD1 (5 bases). V gave up 1 base and J gave up 7 bases, with 17 bases separating them. This CDR3 is built from 17 residues. Germline CDR1 KGHSY, CDR2 FQNENV. The CDR3 nucleotides are TGTGCCAGCAGCCAATTTGGGCTACCCGGGACGAATTCACCCCTCCACTTT. It translates to CASSQFGLPGTNSPLHF. Looking up the rest from reference TRBV16 and TRBJ1-6 gives the full variable domain: GEEVAQTPKHLVRGEGQKAKLYCAPIKGHSYVFWYQQVLKNEFKFLISFQNENVFDETGMPKERFSAKCLPNSPCSLEIQATKLEDSAVYFCASSQFGLPGTNSPLHFGNGTRLTVT.

The chain carries TRBV10-2 and TRBJ2-5; 8 nucleotides agree with TRBD1. This CDR3 has 14 amino acids. Looked up from germline, CDR1 is WSHSY and CDR2 is SAAADI. V shed 3 bases, J shed 5 bases, and the junction held 5 bases outside the gene matches. The CDR3 DNA reads TGCGCCAGCAGTGAACCACGGGACAGGGAGACCCAGTACTTC. Residues: CASSEPRDRETQYF.

J is TRBJ2-3 and V is TRBV28; D possibly corresponds to TRBD2 (6 bases). Trimming took off 2 bases at V and 2 bases at J, with 11 bases between the two ends. The CDR3 has 15 amino acids. CDR1 and CDR2 (germline): MDHEN, SYDVKM. The CDR3 sequence is CASSLRQGLTDTQYF. The CDR3 nucleotides read TGTGCCAGCAGTTTACGGCAGGGACTCACAGATACGCAGTATTTT.

The rearrangement uses TRBV5-1 and TRBJ2-7, with 9 bases that match TRBD1. This CDR3 has 14 amino acids. Per the germline V gene, CDR1 is SGHRS and CDR2 is YFSETQ. V was clipped by 4 bases and J by 3 bases; unmatched bases: 5. The CDR3 region has the DNA TGCGCCAGCAGCCTACAGGGGGCGATCTACGAGCAGTACTTC. It encodes CASSLQGAIYEQYF.

The chain combines TRBV2 with TRBJ2-1; the D gene is possibly TRBD2 (7 bases). The CDR3 spans 12 residues. V was clipped by 6 bases and J by 8 bases, with 11 bases between them. The germline CDR1 and CDR2 sequences are SNHLY and FYNNEI. The CDR3 nucleotides read TGTGCCAGCAGGGGGGGGCAGGATGAGCAGTTCTTC. Residues: CASRGGQDEQFF.

The chain joins TRBV7-9 to TRBJ1-6; D unresolved. CDR1 SEHNR and CDR2 FQNEAQ come from the germline V gene (reference sequence). The CDR3 is 15 amino acids. V lost 0 bases, J lost 7 bases, and 10 bases lay in between. In DNA form, the CDR3 reads TGTGCCAGCAGCTTAGCGGAGTGGGTGAATTCACCCCTCCACTTT. Translated: CASSLAEWVNSPLHF.

J is TRBJ2-7 and V is TRBV7-9; tentatively, D is TRBD2 (5 bases). There are 13 residues in the CDR3. CDR1 SEHNR and CDR2 FQNEAQ come from the germline V gene (reference sequence). Trimming took 4 bases from V and 4 from J, leaving 11 bases between them. The CDR3 DNA reads as TGTGCCAGCAGCTGGGGAGCGGCATACGAGCAGTACTTC. As protein: CASSWGAAYEQYF.

This chain connects TRBV5-5 to TRBJ1-1; the D gene is possibly TRBD1 (5 bases). Looked up from germline, CDR1 is SGHKS and CDR2 is YYEKEE (reference sequence). V lost 3 bases and J lost 1, with 10 bases in between. The CDR3 consists of 14 residues. CDR3 coding DNA: TGTGCCAGCAGCTGGGGCTGGGGGAACACTGAAGCTTTCTTT. Its translation is CASSWGWGNTEAFF.

The chain is built from TRBV9 and TRBJ2-3, with 7 bases identical to TRBD2. After removal of 3 bases from V and 4 bases from J, the junction contained 11 bases not matched to a gene. Germline assignment: CDR1 SGDLS and CDR2 YYNGEE. CDR3 length equals 16 residues. The CDR3 is CASSGSPGGSADTQYF. The CDR3 DNA follows: TGTGCCAGCAGCGGCTCACCGGGGGGAAGTGCAGATACGCAGTATTTT.

The chain links TRBV6-6 to TRBJ1-2; no firm D call. The CDR3 sequence is 15 residues long. The germline V and J ends were trimmed by 7 bases and 6 bases, with 21 bases remaining between them. Germline CDR1 reads MNHNY; CDR2 reads SVGAGI (reference sequence). The CDR3 protein is CASTGPGLKRDGYTF. For the CDR3, the DNA is TGTGCCAGCACTGGACCGGGTCTAAAACGGGATGGCTACACCTTC.

The V gene is TRBV7-2, the J gene TRBJ1-1; 7 nucleotides agree with TRBD1. Per the germline V gene, CDR1 is SGHTA and CDR2 is FQGNSA. CDR3 length: 14 amino acids. V shed 3 bases and J 1 base; nucleotides not matched to a gene: 2. The DNA for the CDR3 is TGTGCCAGCAGCTTCGACAGGGCGAACACTGAAGCTTTCTTT. Translation gives CASSFDRANTEAFF.

The rearrangement joins TRBV13 to TRBJ2-3, with 13 bases aligning to TRBD2. The CDR3 consists of 16 residues. Germline-derived CDR1 and CDR2 are PRHDT and FYEKMQ (reference sequence). Unmatched junction bases numbered 4, after V lost 4 bases and J lost 3 bases. In DNA form, the CDR3 reads TGTGCCAGCAGCTCCCGGGGACTAGCGGGGACAGATACGCAGTATTTT. Translated: CASSSRGLAGTDTQYF.

The chain joins TRBV5-8 to TRBJ1-2; no clear D gene. The CDR3 spans 13 residues. Looked up from germline, CDR1 is SGHTS and CDR2 is YDEGEE. V lost 1 base, J lost 5 bases, and 9 bases lay in between. The CDR3 is CASSLPGLYGYTF. The CDR3 nucleotides read TGTGCCAGCAGCTTGCCGGGCCTTTATGGCTACACCTTC.

J is TRBJ1-5 and V is TRBV6-4; D unclear. CDR1 and CDR2 (germline): MRHNA, SNTAGT. This CDR3 comprises 14 residues. The V and J ends lost 2 bases and 4 bases respectively, with 9 bases between them. CDR3 sequence: CASSDQFGNQPQHF. In DNA, the CDR3 is TGTGCCAGCAGTGACCAGTTTGGAAATCAGCCCCAGCATTTT.

Comment on this clone: Other nucleotide sequences in the sample specify the same CDR3. The gene calls are TRBV7-2 and TRBJ1-2; D not certain. V lost 3 bases to trimming and J lost 4 bases, with 6 bases between them. The length of the CDR3 is 12 residues. Germline loops: CDR1 SGHTA, CDR2 FQGNSA. CDR3 residues: CASSLGTYGYTF. The DNA of the CDR3 is TGTGCCAGCAGCTTGGGCACCTATGGCTACACCTTC.

The rearrangement uses TRBV6-1 and TRBJ1-6, with TRBD1 as a possible D gene (5 bases). Germline loops: CDR1 MNHNS, CDR2 SASEGT. CDR3 length equals 14 residues. V lost 6 bases and J lost 5, with 11 bases in between. The CDR3 is CASSATANNSPLHF. As DNA, the CDR3 is TGTGCCAGCAGCGCGACAGCGAATAATTCACCCCTCCACTTT.

This chain uses TRBV2 with TRBJ2-7, with D unresolved. V lost 4 bases to trimming and J lost 0 bases, with 13 bases between them. This CDR3 has 15 amino acids. The germline V gene has CDR1 SNHLY and CDR2 FYNNEI. DNA for the CDR3: TGTGCCAGCAGTGTCCTACAGCTAACCTCCTACGAGCAGTACTTC. Translation gives CASSVLQLTSYEQYF.

The rearrangement links TRBV10-3 to TRBJ1-1; possible D gene TRBD1, 5 bases. This CDR3 contains 13 residues. Trimming stripped 5 bases from V and 11 bases from J, with 18 bases between. The germline V gene encodes CDR1 ENHRY and CDR2 SYGVKD. In DNA, the CDR3 is TGTGCCATCAGTCTATTGGGGGTAAATGAGGCTTTCTTT. It encodes CAISLLGVNEAFF.

This clone has just one count. The chain uses TRBV2 and TRBJ2-7; D tentatively reads TRBD1 or TRBD2 (7 bases each). CDR1 is SNHLY, CDR2 FYNNEI, per germline. The V end lost 1 base, the J end lost 3 bases, and 13 bases lay between the germline ends. CDR3 length: 15 residues. The CDR3 DNA reads TGTGCCAGCAGTGAAGAGCAGGGGGGGCACTACGAGCAGTACTTC. Its protein is CASSEEQGGHYEQYF.

The chain links TRBV6-1 to TRBJ1-6; perhaps TRBD1 as D (6 bases). With 10 bases removed from V and 6 bases from J, the gap between germline ends came to 16 bases. The CDR3 covers 14 residues. The germline CDR1 and CDR2 sequences are MNHNS and SASEGT. The CDR3 nucleotides are TGTGCCACCTCCCGGGGGGGCCCTAATTCACCCCTCCACTTT. Amino acid sequence: CATSRGGPNSPLHF.

The V gene is TRBV28, the J gene TRBJ2-5; D gene unclear. With 4 bases removed from V and 2 bases from J, the gap between germline ends came to 8 bases. Germline CDR1 reads MDHEN; CDR2 reads SYDVKM. This CDR3 comprises 13 residues. In DNA, the CDR3 is TGTGCCAGCAGTTCTTCACCTCAAGAGACCCAGTACTTC. Translation: CASSSSPQETQYF.

The chain is built from TRBV30 and TRBJ1-1; D is undetermined. Germline values: CDR1 GTSNPN, CDR2 SVGIG (reference sequence). The CDR3 contains 13 residues. CDR3 nucleotide sequence: TGTGCTTGCATCAGACGGGGGAACACTGAAGCTTTCTTT. It translates to CACIRRGNTEAFF. The whole variable domain, filled in from reference TRBV30 and TRBJ1-1, reads SQTIHQWPATLVQPVGSPLSLECTVEGTSNPNLYWYRQAAGRGLQLLFYSVGIGQISSEVPQNLSASRPQDRQFILSSKKLLLSDSGFYLCACIRRGNTEAFFGQGTRLTVV.